Following are 10 T cell receptor beta chains from one sample sequenced in a study of beta chain features in type 1 diabetes. The whole isolated RNA underwent reverse transcription, so sequencing captured expressed TCRB transcripts. Sequencing used immunoSEQ multiplex PCR; TCRdb keeps in-frame clones, though not all of them. The sample consists of around 250,000 clones, roughly 15% of them appearing once. Specimen: naive CD4+ T cells from blood. Receptors were obtained from a middle-aged woman in good health.

This clone was observed a handful of times. J is TRBJ2-5 and V is TRBV7-2, with D possibly matching TRBD2 (6 bases). V lost 4 bases, J lost 1 base, and 16 bases lay in between. Germline CDR1 SGHTA, CDR2 FQGNSA. This CDR3 region has 16 residues. The CDR3 DNA reads TGTGCCAGCAGCTCACCAACCCGGGGGACCCAAGAGACCCAGTACTTC. Its translation: CASSSPTRGTQETQYF.

The chain carries TRBV7-2 and TRBJ2-1; 7 nucleotides line up with TRBD1. The CDR3 loop spans 16 amino acids. With V trimmed by 5 bases and J by 5 bases, 12 bases remained unmatched. Germline V CDR1 and CDR2: SGHTA, FQGNSA. In DNA form, the CDR3 reads TGTGCCAGCAGCCTACGCACAGGGGTCTCGAACAATGAGCAGTTCTTC. The encoded protein is CASSLRTGVSNNEQFF. The variable domain in full, completed from reference TRBV7-2 and TRBJ2-1, reads GAGVSQSPSNKVTEKGKDVELRCDPISGHTALYWYRQSLGQGLEFLIYFQGNSAPDKSGLPSDRFSAERTGGSVSTLTIQRTQQEDSAVYLCASSLRTGVSNNEQFFGPGTRLTVL.

The CDR3 spells CASSPTGTGTYEQYF. The CDR3 coding sequence is TGTGCCAGCAGTCCAACCGGGACAGGGACCTACGAGCAGTACTTC. The chain links TRBV27 to TRBJ2-7; 9 nucleotides line up with TRBD1. The CDR3 is 15 residues long. Germline V gene sequence: CDR1 MNHEY, CDR2 SMNVEV (reference sequence). After removal of 5 bases from V and 2 bases from J, the junction contained 7 bases not matched to a gene.

The chain links TRBV15 to TRBJ1-4, with 7 bases fitting TRBD1. The germline gives CDR1 LNHNV, CDR2 YYDKDF (reference sequence). V shed 1 base, J shed 0 bases, and the junction held 8 bases outside the gene matches. This CDR3 is 18 amino acids long. CDR3 region: CATSRGDRLLTTNEKLFF. The CDR3 DNA is TGTGCCACCAGCAGAGGGGACAGATTATTGACAACTAATGAAAAACTGTTTTTT.

The CDR3 loop is CASSYLREGVSPLHF. The CDR3 nucleotides read TGTGCCAGCAGTTACTTGCGGGAGGGGGTTTCACCCCTCCACTTT. The J gene is TRBJ1-6, the V gene TRBV6-5, with a tentative D call TRBD1 (6 bases). Looked up from germline, CDR1 is MNHEY and CDR2 is SVGAGI. This CDR3 is 15 amino acids long. V lost 1 base and J 9 bases, leaving 13 bases between the germline ends.

This clone was seen only a few times. The rearrangement links TRBV2 to TRBJ2-7; D is unresolved. V lost 4 bases, J lost 3 bases, and 10 bases lay in between. The CDR3 contains 13 residues. Germline CDR1 reads SNHLY; CDR2 reads FYNNEI. CDR3 region: CASSVEVIYEQYF. CDR3 DNA sequence: TGTGCCAGCAGTGTCGAGGTTATCTACGAGCAGTACTTC.

This clone showed up just a few times. Additional DNA sequences in this sample encode the identical CDR3. The chain is built from TRBV5-1 and TRBJ2-1; D unclear. Trimming removed 2 bases from V and 1 base from J, with 7 bases in between. Germline CDR1 reads SGHRS; CDR2 reads YFSETQ. The CDR3 consists of 14 residues. The CDR3 DNA reads as TGCGCCAGCAGCTTCGACTCGTCCTACAATGAGCAGTTCTTC. This codes for CASSFDSSYNEQFF.

The CDR3 bases are TGCAGCGTTTCCCAGACTAGCGGGGGGCCCGTGGATACGCAGTATTTT. Protein: CSVSQTSGGPVDTQYF. The chain has TRBV29-1 and TRBJ2-3; 13 bases agree with TRBD2. The CDR3 runs 16 residues. Germline loops: CDR1 SQVTM, CDR2 ANQGSEA. V lost 5 bases and J lost 6; bases outside the gene matches: 11.

The J gene is TRBJ1-6, the V gene TRBV13; the match to TRBD1 covers 7 bases. Looked up from germline, CDR1 is PRHDT and CDR2 is FYEKMQ (reference sequence). The V and J ends lost 3 bases and 0 bases, in that order; junction bases with no gene match: 8. This CDR3 comprises 18 residues. The CDR3 DNA follows: TGTGCCAGCAGCTTGGGGACAGACTCAAGCTCCTATAATTCACCCCTCCACTTT. Translation gives CASSLGTDSSSYNSPLHF. Complete variable domain (other parts from reference TRBV13 and TRBJ1-6): AAGVIQSPRHLIKEKRETATLKCYPIPRHDTVYWYQQGPGQDPQFLISFYEKMQSDKGSIPDRFSAQQFSDYHSELNMSSLELGDSALYFCASSLGTDSSSYNSPLHFGNGTRLTVT.

This clone came up a few times. The genes are TRBV11-2 and TRBJ2-7; D unclear. Looked up from germline, CDR1 is SGHAT and CDR2 is FQNNGV. Trimming cost V 0 bases and J 3 bases, with 9 bases left between them. This CDR3 is built from 14 residues. The CDR3 loop reads CASSLDHPVYEQYF. The CDR3 DNA is TGTGCCAGCAGCTTAGACCACCCGGTCTACGAGCAGTACTTC. Together with reference TRBV11-2 and TRBJ2-7, the CDR3 gives the full variable domain: EAGVAQSPRYKIIEKRQSVAFWCNPISGHATLYWYQQILGQGPKLLIQFQNNGVVDDSQLPKDRFSAERLKGVDSTLKIQPAKLEDSAVYLCASSLDHPVYEQYFGPGTRLTVT.